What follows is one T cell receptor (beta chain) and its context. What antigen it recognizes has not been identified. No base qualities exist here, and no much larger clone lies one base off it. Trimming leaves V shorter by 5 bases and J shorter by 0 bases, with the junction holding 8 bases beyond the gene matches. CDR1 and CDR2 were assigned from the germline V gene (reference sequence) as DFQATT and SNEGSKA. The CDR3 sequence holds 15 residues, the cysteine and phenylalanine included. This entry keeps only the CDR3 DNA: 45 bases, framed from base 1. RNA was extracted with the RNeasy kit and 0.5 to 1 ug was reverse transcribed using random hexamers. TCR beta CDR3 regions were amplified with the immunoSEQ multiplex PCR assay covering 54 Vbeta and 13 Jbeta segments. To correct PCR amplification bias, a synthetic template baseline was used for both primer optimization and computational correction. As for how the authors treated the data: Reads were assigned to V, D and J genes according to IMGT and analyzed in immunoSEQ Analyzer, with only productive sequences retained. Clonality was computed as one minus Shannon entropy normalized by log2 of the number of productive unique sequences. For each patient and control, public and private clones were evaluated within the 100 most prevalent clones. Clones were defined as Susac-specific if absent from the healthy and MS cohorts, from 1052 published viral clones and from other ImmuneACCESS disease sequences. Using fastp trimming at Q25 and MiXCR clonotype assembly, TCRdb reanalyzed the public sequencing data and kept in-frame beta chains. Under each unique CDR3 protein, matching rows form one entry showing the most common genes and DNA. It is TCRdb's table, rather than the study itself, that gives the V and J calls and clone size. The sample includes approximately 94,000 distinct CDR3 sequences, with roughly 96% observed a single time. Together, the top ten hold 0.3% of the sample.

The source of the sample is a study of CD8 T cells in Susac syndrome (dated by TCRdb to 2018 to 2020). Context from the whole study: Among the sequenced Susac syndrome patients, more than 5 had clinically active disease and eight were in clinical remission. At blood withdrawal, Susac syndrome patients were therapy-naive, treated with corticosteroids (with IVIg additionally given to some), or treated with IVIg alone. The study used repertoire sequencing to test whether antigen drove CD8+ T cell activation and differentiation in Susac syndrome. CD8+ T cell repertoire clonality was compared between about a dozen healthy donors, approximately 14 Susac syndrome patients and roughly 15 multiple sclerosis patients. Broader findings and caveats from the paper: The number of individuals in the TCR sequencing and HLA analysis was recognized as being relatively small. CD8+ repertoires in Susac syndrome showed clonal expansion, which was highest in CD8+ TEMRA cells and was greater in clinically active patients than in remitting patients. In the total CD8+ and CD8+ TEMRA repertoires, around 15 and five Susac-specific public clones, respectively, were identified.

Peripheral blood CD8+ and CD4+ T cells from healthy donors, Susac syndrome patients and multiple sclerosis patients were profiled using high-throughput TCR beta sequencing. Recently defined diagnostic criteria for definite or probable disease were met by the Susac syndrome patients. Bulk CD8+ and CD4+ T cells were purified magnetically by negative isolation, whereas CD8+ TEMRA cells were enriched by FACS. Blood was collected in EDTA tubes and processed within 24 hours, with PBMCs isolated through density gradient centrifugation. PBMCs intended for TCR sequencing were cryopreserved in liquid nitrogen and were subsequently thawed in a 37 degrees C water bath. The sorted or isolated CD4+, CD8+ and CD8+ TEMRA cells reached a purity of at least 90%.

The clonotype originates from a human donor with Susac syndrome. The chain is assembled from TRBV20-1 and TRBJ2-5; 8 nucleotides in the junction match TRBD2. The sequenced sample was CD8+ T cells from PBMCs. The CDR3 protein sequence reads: CSASTYSGNQETQYF. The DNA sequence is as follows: TGCAGTGCTTCGACTTATAGCGGGAACCAAGAGACCCAGTACTTC.